A selection of T cell receptor beta chains follows, all from one sample in a study of blood T cell repertoires in COVID-19. Sequenced by immunoSEQ multiplex PCR; TCRdb stores in-frame clones only, minus some. Of fewer than 250,000 clones detected, roughly 86% appear once; the ten largest clones hold roughly 12%. The sequenced sample was peripheral blood. All receptors derive from a woman between 40 and 50 years old with acute or convalescent COVID-19. Both conserved end residues are part of each CDR3. The D gene is left open where the match is weak. Only part of the rows carry a size: once, few, many, or a class if the clone is expanded.

>TRBD2|TRBJ2-2|TRBV19|-|19
CASTYTPRLARQNTGELFF
TGTGCCAGTACCTATACCCCCAGACTAGCGAGACAGAACACCGGGGAGCTGTTTTTT
>-|TRBJ1-6|TRBV5-1|few|15
CASSSWQGSNSPLHF
TGCGCCAGCAGCTCCTGGCAGGGGTCTAATTCACCCCTCCACTTT
>-|TRBJ1-2|TRBV6-5|-|11
CASKLNYGYTF
TGTGCCAGCAAACTTAACTATGGCTACACCTTC
>-|TRBJ1-2|TRBV20-1|few|11
CSARDGDGYTF
TGCAGTGCTAGAGATGGAGACGGCTACACCTTC
>-|TRBJ2-5|TRBV18|-|14
CASSSEGPSGTQYF
TGTGCCAGCTCATCGGAGGGCCCTAGTGGGACCCAGTACTTC
>TRBD2|TRBJ2-1|TRBV11-2|-|17
CASSLGLGAGGYNEQFF
TGTGCCAGCAGCTTAGGGCTAGGAGCGGGAGGGTATAATGAGCAGTTCTTC
>-|TRBJ2-5|TRBV6-1|few|13
CASSESGRETQYF
TGTGCCAGCAGTGAGTCAGGGAGGGAGACCCAGTACTTC
>TRBD2|TRBJ2-1|TRBV6-2/TRBV6-3|-|15
CASSGLAGPYNEQFF
TGTGCCAGCAGCGGACTAGCGGGACCCTACAATGAGCAGTTCTTC
>-|TRBJ1-6|TRBV12-3/TRBV12-4|-|13
CASRVKGNSPLHF
TGTGCCAGCAGGGTCAAGGGGAATTCACCCCTCCACTTT
>-|TRBJ1-1|TRBV4-1|-|17
CASSLPQRPGTNTEAFF
TGCGCCAGCAGCCTCCCGCAAAGACCGGGAACGAACACTGAAGCTTTCTTT
>-|TRBJ1-2|TRBV25-1|-|15
CASSELNTAPYGYTF
TGTGCCAGCAGTGAATTGAATACAGCCCCCTATGGCTACACCTTC
>TRBD2|TRBJ2-5|TRBV18|-|15
CASSPYSGAQETQYF
TGTGCCAGCTCACCTTATAGCGGGGCCCAAGAGACCCAGTACTTC
>-|TRBJ2-7|TRBV3-1/TRBV3-2|-|14
CASSQYHSFYEQYF
TGTGCCAGCAGCCAATATCACTCTTTTTACGAGCAGTACTTC
>-|TRBJ2-1|TRBV2|-|11
CASSERQVQFF
TGTGCCAGCAGTGAGAGACAGGTGCAGTTCTTC
>-|TRBJ1-1|TRBV27|-|14
CASSLFGVNTEAFF
TGTGCCAGCAGTTTATTCGGGGTAAACACTGAAGCTTTCTTT
>-|TRBJ1-2|TRBV24-1|-|14
CATSDFPGPYGYTF
TGTGCCACCAGTGATTTCCCGGGTCCCTATGGCTACACCTTC
>TRBD2|TRBJ2-1|TRBV28|-|15
CASSQWREAYNEQFF
TGTGCCAGCAGCCAGTGGCGGGAGGCCTACAATGAGCAGTTCTTC
>TRBD1|TRBJ2-3|TRBV7-2|-|16
CASSFGTGSRADTQYF
TGTGCCAGCAGCTTTGGGACAGGTTCTCGAGCAGATACGCAGTATTTT
>TRBD2|TRBJ2-2|TRBV11-3|-|17
CASSLGSGLKNTGELFF
TGTGCCAGCAGCTTGGGGTCGGGACTAAAGAACACCGGGGAGCTGTTTTTT
>-|TRBJ1-5|TRBV10-2|few|13
CASQRDSNQPQHF
TGCGCCAGTCAGAGGGATAGCAATCAGCCCCAGCATTTT
>TRBD1|TRBJ2-7|TRBV15|-|14
CATSRGGQGNEQYF
TGTGCCACCAGCAGGGGGGGACAGGGGAACGAGCAGTACTTC
>TRBD2|TRBJ2-3|TRBV6-7|-|18
CASSYEREEPPSTDTQYF
TGTGCCAGCAGTTATGAGCGGGAGGAACCGCCTAGCACAGATACGCAGTATTTT
>-|TRBJ2-7|TRBV7-9|-|13
CASSSLSSYEQYF
TGTGCCAGCAGCTCCCTCAGCTCCTACGAGCAGTACTTC
>TRBD1|TRBJ2-5|TRBV9|-|15
CASSVEDRGAETQYF
TGTGCCAGCAGCGTAGAGGACAGGGGGGCAGAGACCCAGTACTTC
>TRBD1|TRBJ1-2|TRBV6-1|-|17
CASSDRQGAIPNYGYTF
TGTGCCAGCAGTGACAGACAGGGGGCGATCCCTAACTATGGCTACACCTTC
>-|TRBJ1-1|TRBV30|few|12
CAWSGQYTEAFF
TGTGCCTGGAGTGGACAGTACACTGAAGCTTTCTTT
>-|TRBJ1-4|TRBV15|-|16
CATSDVLRGRDEKLFF
TGTGCCACCAGCGACGTACTCAGGGGACGGGATGAAAAACTGTTTTTT
>TRBD1|TRBJ2-3|TRBV5-1|once|14
CASSLDRSTDTQYF
TGCGCCAGCAGCCTGGACAGGAGCACAGATACGCAGTATTTT
>-|TRBJ1-1|TRBV5-8|-|14
CASSLGTQKIEAFF
TGTGCCAGCAGCCTCGGGACTCAGAAAATTGAAGCTTTCTTT
>-|TRBJ1-1|TRBV10-3|few|14
CAISSRTFNTEAFF
TGTGCCATCAGCTCCAGGACTTTTAACACTGAAGCTTTCTTT
>TRBD2|TRBJ2-3|TRBV12-5|-|14
CASGRGGRTDTQYF
TGTGCTAGTGGTCGGGGGGGCCGCACAGATACGCAGTATTTT
>-|TRBJ1-1|TRBV30|-|14
CAWSSGVLNTEAFF
TGTGCCTGGAGCTCAGGGGTCTTGAACACTGAAGCTTTCTTT
>TRBD1|TRBJ1-6|TRBV5-1|-|16
CASSPSVGQGYSPLHF
TGCGCCAGCAGCCCGTCGGTGGGACAGGGCTATTCACCCCTCCACTTT
>-|TRBJ2-2|TRBV12-5|-|16
CASLPPGRVRTGELFF
TGTGCTAGTCTTCCCCCCGGGAGAGTTCGGACCGGGGAGCTGTTTTTT
>TRBD1|TRBJ2-5|TRBV14|-|17
CASSPWGQGAAQETQYF
TGTGCCAGCAGCCCCTGGGGACAGGGGGCCGCACAAGAGACCCAGTACTTC
>-|TRBJ1-2|TRBV7-2|-|13
CASSLGGTYGYTF
TGTGCCAGCAGCCTTGGGGGCACTTATGGCTACACCTTC
>-|TRBJ2-1|TRBV21-1|-|17
CASSNRTRGMTYNEQFF
TGTGCCAGCAGCAACAGAACTAGGGGGATGACCTACAATGAGCAGTTCTTC
>-|TRBJ1-1|TRBV7-9|-|17
CASSPHLPTSSGTEAFF
TGTGCCAGCAGCCCTCACTTGCCGACAAGTTCTGGCACTGAAGCTTTCTTT
>TRBD1|TRBJ2-1|TRBV6-1|-|15
CASSEAGQGKGEQFF
TGTGCCAGCAGTGAAGCGGGACAGGGGAAGGGTGAGCAGTTCTTC
>TRBD2|TRBJ2-1|TRBV27|-|15
CASSPGTSGSAEQFF
TGTGCCAGCAGTCCCGGGACTAGCGGGAGTGCGGAGCAGTTCTTC
>-|TRBJ2-1|TRBV27|-|13
CASSLDYYNEQFF
TGTGCCAGCAGTTTAGACTACTACAATGAGCAGTTCTTC